This T cell receptor beta chain was captured by sequencing in a study of blood T cell repertoires in COVID-19. Seattle's cohort entered during active infection and was followed longitudinally. The germline V gene encodes CDR1 SGHTA and CDR2 FQGTGA. The trim removed 5 bases at V and 4 bases at J, leaving 16 bases unmatched. This CDR3 region has 18 residues. The data were produced by immunoSEQ multiplex PCR, yet TCRdb's version contains in-frame clones alone and is incomplete. Found here are hundreds of thousands of clones, 83% of them singletons; the top ten hold about 1.3%. This TCR was sampled from a woman aged 25 to 39 with COVID-19, enrolled during active disease. The sequencing sample was made of peripheral blood. This sequence joins TRBV7-3 and TRBJ2-3; 9 nucleotides match TRBD2. The CDR3 here is CASSPTSRSGSVADTQYF. CDR3 sequence (DNA): TGTGCCAGCAGCCCAACCTCCCGTAGCGGGAGTGTGGCAGATACGCAGTATTTT.